This TCR beta chain was captured in a study of blood T cells in healthy people across ages. Overall study results and limits: TCR beta diversity per million T cells fell roughly linearly with age.

Trimming removed 6 bases from V and 8 bases from J, with 11 bases in between. This CDR3 comprises 12 residues. The germline CDR1 and CDR2 sequences are MNHEY and SVGAGI. This clonotype occurred a few times. Its antigen is as yet unknown. Primed by a sample-barcoded 5' primer and a J-beta primer mix, a second PCR proceeded for about 7 to 12 cycles. Through a template-switch adaptor with 12 random nucleotides, each cDNA molecule received a tag. Using its own MiXCR run on the 5' RACE reads, TCRdb lists one record per CDR3 protein. The table includes hundreds of thousands of distinct CDR3 sequences, roughly 53% detected once. Isolated PBMCs totaled at least 6 million in each sample.

The chain recombines TRBV6-5 with TRBJ2-1; D is unresolved. The receptor was derived from a man aged 60 to 69 in good health. Sequencing was performed on blood. For the CDR3, the DNA is TGTGCCAGCAGATCAAATGGGGATGAGCAGTTCTTC. It translates to CASRSNGDEQFF.